The entry below describes one T cell receptor beta chain. Its specificity is unknown. TEMRA cells were FACS-enriched, while CD8+ and CD4+ T cells were negatively isolated. The source of the sample is a study of CD8 T cells in Susac syndrome. General observations from the study: Acknowledgment was made by the study that its TCR sequencing and HLA analysis involved a relatively small number of individuals.

cDNA came from roughly 0.47 to 1 ug RNA primed by random hexamers. TCRdb reprocessed the immunoSEQ multiplex PCR reads with MiXCR, giving one entry per CDR3 protein. The data show over 150,000 distinct CDR3 sequences, about 94% seen once. This CDR3 is 16 amino acids long. Trimming cost V 2 bases and J 9 bases, with 18 bases left between them. The germline V gene encodes CDR1 SGDLS and CDR2 YYNGEE. This rearrangement joins TRBV9 to TRBJ1-6; D uncertain. Specimen: CD4+ T cells from PBMCs. The sequence came from a human donor with multiple sclerosis. As DNA, the CDR3 is TGTGCCAGCAGCGTTTCCTCGCGATGGGAAGGTTCACCCCTCCACTTT. Translated: CASSVSSRWEGSPLHF.